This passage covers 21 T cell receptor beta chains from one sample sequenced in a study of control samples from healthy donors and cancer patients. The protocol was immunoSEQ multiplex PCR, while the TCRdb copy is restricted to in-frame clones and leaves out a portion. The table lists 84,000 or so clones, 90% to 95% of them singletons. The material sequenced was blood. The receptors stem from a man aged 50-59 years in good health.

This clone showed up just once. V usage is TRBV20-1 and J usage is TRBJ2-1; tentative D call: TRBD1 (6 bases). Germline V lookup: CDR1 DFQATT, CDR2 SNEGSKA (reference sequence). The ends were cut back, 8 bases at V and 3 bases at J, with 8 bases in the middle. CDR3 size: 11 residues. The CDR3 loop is CSYRVYNEQFF. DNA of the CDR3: TGCAGTTACAGGGTCTACAATGAGCAGTTCTTC.

The CDR3 loop is CASSQQGTPEAFF. In nucleotides, the CDR3 is TGCGCCAGCAGCCAACAGGGTACCCCTGAAGCTTTCTTT. The J gene is TRBJ1-1, the V gene TRBV4-1, with D perhaps matching TRBD1 (5 bases). V was trimmed by 2 bases and J by 6 bases, leaving 10 bases between them. Germline V CDR1 and CDR2: MGHRA, YSYEKL. The CDR3 is 13 amino acids.

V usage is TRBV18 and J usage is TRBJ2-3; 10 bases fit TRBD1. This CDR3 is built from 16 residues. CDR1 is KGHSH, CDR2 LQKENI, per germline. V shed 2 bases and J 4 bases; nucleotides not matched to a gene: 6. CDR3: CASSPDRGRVADTQYF. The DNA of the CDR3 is TGTGCCAGCTCACCAGACAGGGGGCGAGTGGCAGATACGCAGTATTTT.

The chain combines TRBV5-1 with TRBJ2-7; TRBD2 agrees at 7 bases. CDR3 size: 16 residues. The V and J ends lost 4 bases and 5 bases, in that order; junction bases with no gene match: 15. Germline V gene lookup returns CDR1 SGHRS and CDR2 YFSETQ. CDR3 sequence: CASSPPVPGGADEQYF. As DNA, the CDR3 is TGCGCCAGCAGCCCGCCAGTCCCGGGGGGTGCGGACGAGCAGTACTTC.

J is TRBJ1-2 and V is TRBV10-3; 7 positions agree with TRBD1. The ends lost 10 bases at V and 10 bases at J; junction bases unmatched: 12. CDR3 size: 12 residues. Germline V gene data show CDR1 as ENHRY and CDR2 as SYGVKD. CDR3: CATFPGGGDYTF. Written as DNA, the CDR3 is TGTGCCACGTTCCCAGGGGGTGGGGACTACACCTTC.

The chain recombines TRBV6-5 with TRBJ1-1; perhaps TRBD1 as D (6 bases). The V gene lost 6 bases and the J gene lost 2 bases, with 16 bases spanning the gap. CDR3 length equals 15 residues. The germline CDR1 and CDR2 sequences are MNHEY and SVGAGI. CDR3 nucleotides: TGTGCCAGCAGAGGACAGTTTCCTGGAAACACTGAAGCTTTCTTT. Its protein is CASRGQFPGNTEAFF.

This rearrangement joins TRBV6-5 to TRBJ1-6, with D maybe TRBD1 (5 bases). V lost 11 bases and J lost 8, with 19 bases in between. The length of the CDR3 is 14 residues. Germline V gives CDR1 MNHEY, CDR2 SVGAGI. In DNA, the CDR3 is TGTGCCGCCGGGAATTCCCAGGGAGATTCACCCCTCCACTTT. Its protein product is CAAGNSQGDSPLHF.

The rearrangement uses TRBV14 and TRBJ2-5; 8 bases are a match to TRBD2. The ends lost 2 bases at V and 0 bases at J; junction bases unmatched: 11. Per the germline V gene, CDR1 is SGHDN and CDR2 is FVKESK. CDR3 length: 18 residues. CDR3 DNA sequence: TGTGCCAGCAGCCAATCCTTGTGGGCTAGCGGGTACCAAGAGACCCAGTACTTC. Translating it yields CASSQSLWASGYQETQYF.

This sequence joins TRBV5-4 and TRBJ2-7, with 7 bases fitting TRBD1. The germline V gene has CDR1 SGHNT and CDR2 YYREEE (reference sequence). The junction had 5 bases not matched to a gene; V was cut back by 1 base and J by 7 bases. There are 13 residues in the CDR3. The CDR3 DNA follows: TGTGCCAGCAGCTTGCCAGGGGGTCGGGAGCAGTACTTC. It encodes CASSLPGGREQYF.

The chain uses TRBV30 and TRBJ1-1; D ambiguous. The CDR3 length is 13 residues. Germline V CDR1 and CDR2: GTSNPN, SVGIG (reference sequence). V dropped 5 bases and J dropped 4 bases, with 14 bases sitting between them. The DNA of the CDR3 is TGTGCCTGGTCCGGCCTCTGGGCCACTGAAGCTTTCTTT. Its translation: CAWSGLWATEAFF.

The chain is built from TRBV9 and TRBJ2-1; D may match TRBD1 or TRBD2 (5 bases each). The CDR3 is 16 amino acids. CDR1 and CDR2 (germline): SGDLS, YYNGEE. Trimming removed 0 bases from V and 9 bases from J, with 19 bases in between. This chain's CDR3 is CASSVATRGDYAEQFF. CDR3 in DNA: TGTGCCAGCAGCGTAGCTACGAGGGGTGATTACGCTGAGCAGTTCTTC.

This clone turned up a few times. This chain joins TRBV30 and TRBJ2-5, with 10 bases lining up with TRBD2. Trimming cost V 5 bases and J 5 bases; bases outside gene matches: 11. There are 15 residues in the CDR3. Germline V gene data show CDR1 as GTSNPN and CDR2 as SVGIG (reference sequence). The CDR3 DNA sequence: TGTGCCTGGGGTTTACTAGCGGGGTTCAGTGAGACCCAGTACTTC. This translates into CAWGLLAGFSETQYF.

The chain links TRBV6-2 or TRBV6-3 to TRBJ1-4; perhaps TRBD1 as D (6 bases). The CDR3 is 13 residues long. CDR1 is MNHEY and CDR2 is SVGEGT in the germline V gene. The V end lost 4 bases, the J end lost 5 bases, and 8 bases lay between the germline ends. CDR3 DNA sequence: TGTGCCAGCAGTTGGACAGCGAATGAAAAACTGTTTTTT. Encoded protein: CASSWTANEKLFF.

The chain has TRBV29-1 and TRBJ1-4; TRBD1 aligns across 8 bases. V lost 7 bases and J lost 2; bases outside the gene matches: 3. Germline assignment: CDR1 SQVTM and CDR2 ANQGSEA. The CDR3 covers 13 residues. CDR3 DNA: TGCAGCGCCTGGACAGGGACTAATGAAAAACTGTTTTTT. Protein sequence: CSAWTGTNEKLFF.

CDR3 nucleotide sequence: TGCGCCAGCAGTGGGGGAAGTTACTTTAGCACAGATACGCAGTATTTT. Its translation is CASSGGSYFSTDTQYF. The chain joins TRBV10-1 to TRBJ2-3, with D unresolved. Germline lookup yields CDR1 WNHNN and CDR2 SYGVQD (reference sequence). Trimming took 4 bases from V and 0 from J, leaving 14 bases between them. There are 16 residues in the CDR3.

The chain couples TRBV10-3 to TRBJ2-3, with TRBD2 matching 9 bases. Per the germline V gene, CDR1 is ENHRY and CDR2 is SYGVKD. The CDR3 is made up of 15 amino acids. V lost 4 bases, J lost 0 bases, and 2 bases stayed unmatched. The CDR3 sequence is CAISGGRDSTDTQYF. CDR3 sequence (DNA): TGTGCCATCAGTGGCGGGAGGGATAGCACAGATACGCAGTATTTT.

Here the CDR3 DNA reads TGTGCCAGCAGCTTGGTTTCCGGCGAGCAGTACTTC. Translating gives CASSLVSGEQYF. This chain links TRBV5-6 with TRBJ2-7; D is uncertain. Per the germline V gene, CDR1 is SGHDT and CDR2 is YYEEEE. V was cut by 0 bases and J by 6 bases, with 7 bases left in between. The CDR3 is 12 amino acids.

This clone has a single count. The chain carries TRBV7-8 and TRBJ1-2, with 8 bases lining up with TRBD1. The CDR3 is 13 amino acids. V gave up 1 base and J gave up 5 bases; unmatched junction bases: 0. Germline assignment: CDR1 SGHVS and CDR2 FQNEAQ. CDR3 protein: CASSLGTGYGYTF. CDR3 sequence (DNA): TGTGCCAGCAGCTTAGGGACAGGGTATGGCTACACCTTC.

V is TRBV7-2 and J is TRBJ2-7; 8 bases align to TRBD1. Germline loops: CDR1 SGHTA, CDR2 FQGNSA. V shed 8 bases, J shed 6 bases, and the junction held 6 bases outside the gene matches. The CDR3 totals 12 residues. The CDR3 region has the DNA TGTGCCAGCCGGACAGGGCTCTCCGAGCAGTACTTC. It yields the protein CASRTGLSEQYF.

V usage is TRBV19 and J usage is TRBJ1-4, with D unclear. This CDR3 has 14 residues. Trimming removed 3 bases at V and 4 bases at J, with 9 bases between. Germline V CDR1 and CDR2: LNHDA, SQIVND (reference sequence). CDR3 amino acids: CASSMPGLNEKLFF. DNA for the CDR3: TGTGCCAGTAGTATGCCCGGACTTAATGAAAAACTGTTTTTT.

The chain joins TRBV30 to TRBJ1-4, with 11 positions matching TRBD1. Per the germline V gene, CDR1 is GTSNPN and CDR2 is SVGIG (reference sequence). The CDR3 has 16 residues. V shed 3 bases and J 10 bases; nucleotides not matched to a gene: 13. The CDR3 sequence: CAWRIPSGQGVGKLFF. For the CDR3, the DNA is TGTGCCTGGAGGATCCCCTCGGGACAGGGGGTTGGAAAACTGTTTTTT.